These 11 T cell receptor beta chains were all obtained from the same sample, sequenced in a study of blood T cell repertoires in COVID-19. Measured with immunoSEQ multiplex PCR; TCRdb has only the in-frame clones, and not every one. Found here are around 220,000 clones, approximately 90% of them singletons; the top ten hold 3.5% to 4.5%. Sequenced material: peripheral blood. The source of these receptors is a man aged 50 to 60 with acute or convalescent COVID-19.

The rearrangement uses TRBV5-6 and TRBJ1-4; 8 bases agree with TRBD1. Germline CDR1 reads SGHDT; CDR2 reads YYEEEE. CDR3 length: 16 amino acids. V dropped 1 base and J dropped 2; count of bases not matched to a gene: 4. The DNA of the CDR3 is TGTGCCAGCAGCTTGCAGGGGGCGGTGACTAATGAAAAACTGTTTTTT. Translation gives CASSLQGAVTNEKLFF.

Written as DNA, the CDR3 is TGTGCCAGCACTCGACAGAATGAAAAACTGTTTTTT. Amino acid sequence: CASTRQNEKLFF. The J gene is TRBJ1-4, the V gene TRBV2; D might be TRBD1 (5 bases). The CDR3 sequence is 12 residues long. Germline CDR1 and CDR2: SNHLY and FYNNEI. V was shortened by 7 bases and J by 5 bases, with 8 bases between the two germline ends. Full variable domain (outside the CDR3, taken from reference TRBV2 and TRBJ1-4): EPEVTQTPSHQVTQMGQEVILRCVPISNHLYFYWYRQILGQKVEFLVSFYNNEISEKSEIFDDQFSVERPDGSNFTLKIRSTKLEDSAMYFCASTRQNEKLFFGSGTQLSVL.

This clone was recorded only once. This chain joins TRBV5-1 and TRBJ1-1, with 8 bases lining up with TRBD1. V lost 3 bases and J lost 1; bases outside the gene matches: 8. The CDR3 is made up of 16 amino acids. Germline values: CDR1 SGHRS, CDR2 YFSETQ. CDR3 region: CASSSTGVGKNTEAFF. CDR3 coding DNA: TGCGCCAGCAGCTCGACAGGGGTAGGCAAGAACACTGAAGCTTTCTTT.

This chain connects TRBV19 to TRBJ1-5; D possibly corresponds to TRBD1 (5 bases). The CDR3 is 17 residues long. Germline CDR1 is LNHDA and CDR2 is SQIVND (reference sequence). The V and J ends lost 3 bases and 0 bases respectively, with 15 bases between them. As DNA, the CDR3 is TGTGCCAGTAGTATCCCACAGGATGACCATAGCAATCAGCCCCAGCATTTT. Translating gives CASSIPQDDHSNQPQHF.

The V gene is TRBV4-1, the J gene TRBJ1-1, with D tentatively TRBD1 (6 bases). The CDR3 consists of 15 residues. With 1 base removed from V and 3 bases from J, the gap between germline ends came to 12 bases. Germline V gene lookup returns CDR1 MGHRA and CDR2 YSYEKL. This chain's CDR3 is CASSQVSGVDTEAFF. The CDR3 DNA is TGCGCCAGCAGCCAAGTCTCAGGGGTGGACACTGAAGCTTTCTTT.

The chain couples TRBV11-2 to TRBJ1-2; maybe TRBD1 (5 bases). Germline-derived CDR1 and CDR2 are SGHAT and FQNNGV. CDR3 length equals 15 residues. Deletions cut 0 bases from V and 8 bases from J, with 16 bases between. The CDR3 region is CASSLEGRSFRGYTF. CDR3 in DNA: TGTGCCAGCAGCTTAGAGGGGCGGAGTTTTAGGGGCTACACCTTC. Together with reference TRBV11-2 and TRBJ1-2, the CDR3 gives the full variable domain: EAGVAQSPRYKIIEKRQSVAFWCNPISGHATLYWYQQILGQGPKLLIQFQNNGVVDDSQLPKDRFSAERLKGVDSTLKIQPAKLEDSAVYLCASSLEGRSFRGYTFGSGTRLTVV.

This clone was found once. CDR3: CASSPIEGLTEAFF. CDR3 DNA: TGTGCCAGCAGCCCTATCGAGGGTTTAACTGAAGCTTTCTTT. The chain carries TRBV3-1 (or the pseudogene TRBV3-2) and TRBJ1-1; D is undetermined. The CDR3 loop spans 14 amino acids. The germline V gene has CDR1 LGHDT and CDR2 YNNKEL (reference sequence). Trimming cost V 4 bases and J 5 bases, with 14 bases left between them.

The chain links TRBV5-4 to TRBJ1-2; 9 nucleotides align to TRBD1. CDR1 is SGHNT, CDR2 YYREEE, per germline (reference sequence). Trimming at V came to 5 bases and at J to 1 base, leaving 9 bases not matched to a gene. This CDR3 comprises 16 residues. CDR3 region: CASRPTGTGSNYGYTF. The CDR3 DNA reads as TGTGCCAGCAGGCCGACCGGGACAGGGAGTAACTATGGCTACACCTTC.

Only a few counts were recorded for this clone. The chain is built from TRBV6-6 and TRBJ2-1; tentative D call: TRBD1 (6 bases). CDR1 MNHNY and CDR2 SVGAGI come from the germline V gene (reference sequence). The CDR3 contains 13 residues. The V end was cut by 4 bases, the J end by 6 bases, with 10 bases between. The CDR3 protein is CASSFKGGNEQFF. The CDR3 DNA follows: TGTGCCAGCAGTTTTAAAGGGGGCAATGAGCAGTTCTTC.

The chain uses TRBV10-3 and TRBJ1-6; 7 bases are a match to TRBD1. After removal of 2 bases from V and 7 bases from J, the junction contained 8 bases not matched to a gene. The CDR3 loop spans 16 amino acids. Germline V gives CDR1 ENHRY, CDR2 SYGVKD. CDR3 DNA sequence: TGTGCCATCAGTGAGGGATTGGGGACAGCCAATTCACCCCTCCACTTT. Translated, it gives CAISEGLGTANSPLHF.

This chain connects TRBV7-9 to TRBJ2-7; possibly TRBD2 for D (5 bases). The CDR3 totals 14 residues. Germline-derived CDR1 and CDR2 are SEHNR and FQNEAQ (reference sequence). The germline V and J ends were trimmed by 1 base and 5 bases, with 12 bases remaining between them. The CDR3 protein is CASSLGRGSHEQYF. The DNA of the CDR3 is TGTGCCAGCAGCTTAGGACGAGGGAGCCACGAGCAGTACTTC. The whole variable domain, remainder taken from reference TRBV7-9 and TRBJ2-7, is DTGVSQNPRHKITKRGQNVTFRCDPISEHNRLYWYRQTLGQGPEFLTYFQNEAQLEKSRLLSDRFSAERPKGSFSTLEIQRTEQGDSAMYLCASSLGRGSHEQYFGPGTRLTVT.